The clone carrying this T cell receptor beta chain has a single count. Profiling relied on immunoSEQ multiplex PCR, and the TCRdb table lists in-frame clones only, not all of them. There are roughly 67,000 clones in the sample; roughly nine tenths occur only once, and 2.5% to 4% lies in the top ten. This entry belongs to a study of cytomegalovirus exposure and HLA in healthy donors. V was clipped by 7 bases and J by 2 bases; unmatched bases: 8. CDR3 length: 15 residues. Germline-derived CDR1 and CDR2 are LNHDA and SQIVND (reference sequence). The sample was PBMCs. The rearrangement uses TRBV19 and TRBJ2-1; 7 positions match TRBD2. The TCR originated in a man aged 18 to 29 in good health and CMV-seronegative. CDR3 residues: CASTGREITYNEQFF. For the CDR3, the DNA is TGTGCCAGTACGGGGCGGGAGATTACCTACAATGAGCAGTTCTTC. The complete variable domain, with remaining parts taken from reference TRBV19 and TRBJ2-1, reads DGGITQSPKYLFRKEGQNVTLSCEQNLNHDAMYWYRQDPGQGLRLIYYSQIVNDFQKGDIAEGYSVSREKKESFPLTVTSAQKNPTAFYLCASTGREITYNEQFFGPGTRLTVL.